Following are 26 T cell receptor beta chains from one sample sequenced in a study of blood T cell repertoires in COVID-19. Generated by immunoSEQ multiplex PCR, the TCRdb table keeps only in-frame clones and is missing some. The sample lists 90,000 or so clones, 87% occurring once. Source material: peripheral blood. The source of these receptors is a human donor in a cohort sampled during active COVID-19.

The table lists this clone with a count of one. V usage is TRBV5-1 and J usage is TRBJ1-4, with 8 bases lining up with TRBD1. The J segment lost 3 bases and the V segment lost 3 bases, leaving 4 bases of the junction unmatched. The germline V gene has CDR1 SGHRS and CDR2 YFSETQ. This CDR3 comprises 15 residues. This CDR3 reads CASSSGQGANEKLFF. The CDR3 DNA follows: TGCGCCAGCAGCTCCGGACAGGGAGCTAATGAAAAACTGTTTTTT.

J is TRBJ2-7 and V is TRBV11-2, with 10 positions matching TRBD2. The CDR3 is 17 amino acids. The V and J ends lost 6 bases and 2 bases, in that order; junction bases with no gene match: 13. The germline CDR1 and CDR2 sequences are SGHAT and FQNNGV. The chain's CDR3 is CASSLTRGTSETYEQYF. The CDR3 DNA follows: TGTGCCAGCAGTCTGACGCGCGGGACTAGCGAGACCTACGAGCAGTACTTC. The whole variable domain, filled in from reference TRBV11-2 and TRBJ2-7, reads EAGVAQSPRYKIIEKRQSVAFWCNPISGHATLYWYQQILGQGPKLLIQFQNNGVVDDSQLPKDRFSAERLKGVDSTLKIQPAKLEDSAVYLCASSLTRGTSETYEQYFGPGTRLTVT.

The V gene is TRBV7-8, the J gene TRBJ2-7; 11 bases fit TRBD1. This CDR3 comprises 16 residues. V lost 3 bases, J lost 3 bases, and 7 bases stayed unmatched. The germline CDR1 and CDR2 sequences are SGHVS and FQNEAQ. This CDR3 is CASSFLPGQGDYEQYF. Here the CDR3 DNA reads TGTGCCAGCAGCTTCCTCCCGGGACAGGGGGACTACGAGCAGTACTTC.

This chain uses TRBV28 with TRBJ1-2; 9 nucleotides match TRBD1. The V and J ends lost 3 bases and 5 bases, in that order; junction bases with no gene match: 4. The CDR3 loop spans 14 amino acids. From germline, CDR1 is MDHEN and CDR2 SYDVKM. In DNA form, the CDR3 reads TGTGCCAGCAGTTTGGACAGGGGAAAATATGGCTACACCTTC. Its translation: CASSLDRGKYGYTF.

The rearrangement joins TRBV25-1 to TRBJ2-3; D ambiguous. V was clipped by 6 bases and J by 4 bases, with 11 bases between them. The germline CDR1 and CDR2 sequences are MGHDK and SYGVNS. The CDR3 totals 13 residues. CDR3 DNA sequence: TGTGCCAGCAGGGAGAAGAACCCAGATACGCAGTATTTT. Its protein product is CASREKNPDTQYF.

CDR3 sequence reads: CASLGTGLTGELFF. The CDR3 DNA is TGTGCCAGCTTAGGGACAGGGCTTACCGGGGAGCTGTTTTTT. This rearrangement joins TRBV28 to TRBJ2-2, with 9 bases matching TRBD1. From germline, CDR1 is MDHEN and CDR2 SYDVKM. V shed 8 bases, J shed 5 bases, and the junction held 6 bases outside the gene matches. This CDR3 spans 14 amino acids.

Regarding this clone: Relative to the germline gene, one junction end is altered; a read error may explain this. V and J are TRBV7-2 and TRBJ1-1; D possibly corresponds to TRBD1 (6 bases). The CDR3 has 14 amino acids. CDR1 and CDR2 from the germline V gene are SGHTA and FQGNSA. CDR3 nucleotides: TGTGCCAGCAGCTTAGCGGGGGCCCCGCCTGAGGCTTTCTTT. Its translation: CASSLAGAPPEAFF.

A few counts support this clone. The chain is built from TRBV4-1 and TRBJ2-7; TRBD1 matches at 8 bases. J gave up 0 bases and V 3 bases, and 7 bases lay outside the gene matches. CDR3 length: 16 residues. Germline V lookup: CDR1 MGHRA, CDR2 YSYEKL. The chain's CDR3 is CASSQGRTGRSYEQYF. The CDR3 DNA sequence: TGCGCCAGCAGCCAGGGTAGGACAGGGCGCTCCTACGAGCAGTACTTC.

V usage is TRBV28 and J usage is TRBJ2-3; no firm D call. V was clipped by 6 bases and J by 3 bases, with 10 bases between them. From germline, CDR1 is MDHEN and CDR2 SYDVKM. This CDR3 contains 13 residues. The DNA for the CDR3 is TGTGCCAGCAGGCGCACAGTGACAGATACGCAGTATTTT. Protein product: CASRRTVTDTQYF.

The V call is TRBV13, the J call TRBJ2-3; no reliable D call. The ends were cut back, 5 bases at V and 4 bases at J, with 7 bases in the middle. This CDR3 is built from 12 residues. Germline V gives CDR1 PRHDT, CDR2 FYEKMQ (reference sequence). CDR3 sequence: CASSPSADTQYF. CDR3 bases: TGTGCCAGCAGCCCTTCTGCAGATACGCAGTATTTT.

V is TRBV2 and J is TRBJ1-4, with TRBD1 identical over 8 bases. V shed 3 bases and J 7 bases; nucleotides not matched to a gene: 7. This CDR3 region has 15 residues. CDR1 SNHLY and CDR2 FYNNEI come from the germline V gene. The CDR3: CASSEGSGGGEKLFF. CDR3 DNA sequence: TGTGCCAGCAGTGAGGGGTCAGGGGGCGGTGAAAAACTGTTTTTT.

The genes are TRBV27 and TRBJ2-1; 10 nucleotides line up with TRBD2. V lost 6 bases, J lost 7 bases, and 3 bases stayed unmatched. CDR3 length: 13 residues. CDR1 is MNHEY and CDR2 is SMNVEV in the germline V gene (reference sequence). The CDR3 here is CASRGLATNEQFF. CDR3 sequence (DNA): TGTGCCAGCAGGGGACTAGCGACGAATGAGCAGTTCTTC.

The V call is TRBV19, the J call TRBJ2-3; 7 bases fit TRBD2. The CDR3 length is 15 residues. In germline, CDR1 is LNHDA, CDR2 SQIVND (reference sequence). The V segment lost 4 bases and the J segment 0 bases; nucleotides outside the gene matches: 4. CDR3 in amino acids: CASSTGGPSTDTQYF. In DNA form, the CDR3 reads TGTGCCAGTAGTACGGGAGGCCCAAGCACAGATACGCAGTATTTT.

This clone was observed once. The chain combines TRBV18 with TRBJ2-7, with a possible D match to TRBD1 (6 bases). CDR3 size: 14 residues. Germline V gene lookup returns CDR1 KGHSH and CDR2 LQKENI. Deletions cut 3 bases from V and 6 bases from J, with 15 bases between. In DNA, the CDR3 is TGTGCCAGCTCACCTCAGGGGTTAAGGGTCGAGCAGTACTTC. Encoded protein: CASSPQGLRVEQYF.

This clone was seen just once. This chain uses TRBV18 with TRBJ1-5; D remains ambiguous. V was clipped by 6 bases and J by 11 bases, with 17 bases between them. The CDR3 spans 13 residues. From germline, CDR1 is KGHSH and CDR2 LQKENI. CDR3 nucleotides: TGTGCCAGCTCCCAATCCCGGGAGGAATCCCAGCATTTT. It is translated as CASSQSREESQHF. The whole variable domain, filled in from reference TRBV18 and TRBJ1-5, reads NAGVMQNPRHLVRRRGQEARLRCSPMKGHSHVYWYRQLPEEGLKFMVYLQKENIIDESGMPKERFSAEFPKEGPSILRIQQVVRGDSAAYFCASSQSREESQHFGDGTRLSIL.

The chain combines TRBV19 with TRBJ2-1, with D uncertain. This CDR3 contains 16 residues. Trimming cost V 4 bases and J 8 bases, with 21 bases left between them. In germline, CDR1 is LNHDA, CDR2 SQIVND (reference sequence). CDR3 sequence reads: CASSTLKTSVGDEQFF. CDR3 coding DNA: TGTGCCAGTAGTACGCTCAAGACATCCGTGGGCGATGAGCAGTTCTTC.

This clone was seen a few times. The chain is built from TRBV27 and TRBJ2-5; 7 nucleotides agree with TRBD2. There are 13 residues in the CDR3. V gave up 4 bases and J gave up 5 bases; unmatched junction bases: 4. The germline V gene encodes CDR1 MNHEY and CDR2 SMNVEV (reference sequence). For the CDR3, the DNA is TGTGCCAGCAGTTCTCCCGGGAGGGAGACCCAGTACTTC. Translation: CASSSPGRETQYF.

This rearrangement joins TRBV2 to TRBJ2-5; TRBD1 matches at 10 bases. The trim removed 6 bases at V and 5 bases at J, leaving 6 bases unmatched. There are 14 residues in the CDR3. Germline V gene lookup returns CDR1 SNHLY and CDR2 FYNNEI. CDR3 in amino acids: CASRARQGAETQYF. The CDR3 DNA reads TGTGCCAGCAGAGCACGACAGGGGGCGGAGACCCAGTACTTC.

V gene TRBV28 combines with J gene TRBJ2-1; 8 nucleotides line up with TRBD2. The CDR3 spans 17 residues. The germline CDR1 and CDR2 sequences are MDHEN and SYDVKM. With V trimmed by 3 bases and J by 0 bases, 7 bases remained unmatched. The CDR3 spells CASSLSGGSSSYNEQFF. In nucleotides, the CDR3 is TGTGCCAGCAGTTTGTCGGGGGGGTCCAGCTCCTACAATGAGCAGTTCTTC. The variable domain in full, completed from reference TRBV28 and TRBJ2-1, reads DVKVTQSSRYLVKRTGEKVFLECVQDMDHENMFWYRQDPGLGLRLIYFSYDVKMKEKGDIPEGYSVSREKKERFSLILESASTNQTSMYLCASSLSGGSSSYNEQFFGPGTRLTVL.

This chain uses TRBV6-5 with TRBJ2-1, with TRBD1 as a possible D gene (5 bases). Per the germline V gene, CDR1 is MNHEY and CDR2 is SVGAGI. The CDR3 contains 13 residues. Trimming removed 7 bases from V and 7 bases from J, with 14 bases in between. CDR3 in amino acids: CASTSPGKNEQFF. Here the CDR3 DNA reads TGTGCCAGCACCAGTCCAGGGAAAAATGAGCAGTTCTTC.

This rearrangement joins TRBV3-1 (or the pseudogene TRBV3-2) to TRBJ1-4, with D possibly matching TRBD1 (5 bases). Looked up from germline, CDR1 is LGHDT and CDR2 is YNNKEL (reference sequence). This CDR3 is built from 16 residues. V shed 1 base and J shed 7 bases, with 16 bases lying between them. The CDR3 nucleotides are TGTGCCAGCAGCCAAGCCCCCTGGGGCGGGAGTGAAAAACTGTTTTTT. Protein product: CASSQAPWGGSEKLFF.

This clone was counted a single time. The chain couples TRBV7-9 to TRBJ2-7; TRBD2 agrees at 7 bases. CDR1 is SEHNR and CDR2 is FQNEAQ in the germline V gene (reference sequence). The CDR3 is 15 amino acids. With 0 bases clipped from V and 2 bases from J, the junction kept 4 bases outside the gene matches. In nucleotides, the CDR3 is TGTGCCAGCAGCTTAGCTCTAGCGGACACCTACGAGCAGTACTTC. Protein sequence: CASSLALADTYEQYF.

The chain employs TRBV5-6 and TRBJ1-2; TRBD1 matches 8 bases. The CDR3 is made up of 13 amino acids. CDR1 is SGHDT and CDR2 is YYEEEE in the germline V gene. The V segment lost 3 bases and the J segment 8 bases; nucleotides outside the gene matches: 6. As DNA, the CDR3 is TGTGCCAGCAGCTCAGACAGGGGAGTCGGCTACACCTTC. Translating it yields CASSSDRGVGYTF.

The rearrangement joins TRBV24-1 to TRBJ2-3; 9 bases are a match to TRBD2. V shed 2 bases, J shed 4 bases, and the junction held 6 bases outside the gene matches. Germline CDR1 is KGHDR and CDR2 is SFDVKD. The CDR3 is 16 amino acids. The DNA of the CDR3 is TGTGCCACCAGTGATTCCTGGCGGGAGGGATCAGATACGCAGTATTTT. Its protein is CATSDSWREGSDTQYF.

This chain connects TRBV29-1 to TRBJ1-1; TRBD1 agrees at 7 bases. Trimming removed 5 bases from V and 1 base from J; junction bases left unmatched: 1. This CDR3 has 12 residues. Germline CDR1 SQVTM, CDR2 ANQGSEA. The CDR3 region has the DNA TGCAGCGTTTACAGGGGGAACACTGAAGCTTTCTTT. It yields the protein CSVYRGNTEAFF.

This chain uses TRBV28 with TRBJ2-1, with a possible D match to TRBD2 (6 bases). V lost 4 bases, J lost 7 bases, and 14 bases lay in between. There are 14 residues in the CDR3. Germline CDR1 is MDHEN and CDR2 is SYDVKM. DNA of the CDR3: TGTGCCAGCAGTTCGGGACTTTTGAGAAATGAGCAGTTCTTC. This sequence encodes CASSSGLLRNEQFF.